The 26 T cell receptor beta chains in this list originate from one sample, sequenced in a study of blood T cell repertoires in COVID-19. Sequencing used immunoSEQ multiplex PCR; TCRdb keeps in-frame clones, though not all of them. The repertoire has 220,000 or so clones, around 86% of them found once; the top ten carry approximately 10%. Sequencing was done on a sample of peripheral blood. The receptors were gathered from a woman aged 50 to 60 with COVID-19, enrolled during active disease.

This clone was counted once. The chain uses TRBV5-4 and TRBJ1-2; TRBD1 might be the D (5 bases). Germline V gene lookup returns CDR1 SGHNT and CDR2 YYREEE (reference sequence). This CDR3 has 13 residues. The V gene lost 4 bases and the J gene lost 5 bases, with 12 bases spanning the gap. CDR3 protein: CASSGTDYYGYTF. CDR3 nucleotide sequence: TGTGCCAGCAGCGGGACGGACTATTATGGCTACACCTTC.

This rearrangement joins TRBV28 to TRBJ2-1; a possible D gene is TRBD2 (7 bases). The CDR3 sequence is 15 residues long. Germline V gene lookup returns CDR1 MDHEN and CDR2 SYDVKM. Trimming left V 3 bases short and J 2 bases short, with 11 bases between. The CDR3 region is CASSLGGGPYNEQFF. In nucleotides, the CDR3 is TGTGCCAGCAGTTTGGGGGGGGGCCCCTACAATGAGCAGTTCTTC.

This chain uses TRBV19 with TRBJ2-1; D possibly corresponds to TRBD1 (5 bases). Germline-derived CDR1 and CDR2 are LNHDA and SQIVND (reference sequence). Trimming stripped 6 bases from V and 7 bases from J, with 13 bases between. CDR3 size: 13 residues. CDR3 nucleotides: TGTGCCAGTAGCCAGGGTAACAGTAATGAGCAGTTCTTC. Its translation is CASSQGNSNEQFF.

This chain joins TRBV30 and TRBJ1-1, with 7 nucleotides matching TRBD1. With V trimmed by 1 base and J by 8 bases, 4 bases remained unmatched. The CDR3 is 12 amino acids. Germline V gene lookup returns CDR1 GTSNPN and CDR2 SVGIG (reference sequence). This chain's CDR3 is CAWSDRGLEAFF. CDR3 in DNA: TGTGCCTGGAGTGACAGGGGATTAGAAGCTTTCTTT. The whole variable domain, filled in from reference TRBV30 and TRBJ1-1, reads SQTIHQWPATLVQPVGSPLSLECTVEGTSNPNLYWYRQAAGRGLQLLFYSVGIGQISSEVPQNLSASRPQDRQFILSSKKLLLSDSGFYLCAWSDRGLEAFFGQGTRLTVV.

CDR3 loop: CASSQGFGTAGNTIYF. Written as DNA, the CDR3 is TGTGCCAGCAGCCAAGGTTTCGGGACAGCTGGAAACACCATATATTTT. The rearrangement uses TRBV3-1 (or the pseudogene TRBV3-2) and TRBJ1-3, with 7 bases identical to TRBD1. Germline CDR1 reads LGHDT; CDR2 reads YNNKEL (reference sequence). J gave up 2 bases and V 1 base, and 5 bases lay outside the gene matches. The CDR3 spans 16 residues.

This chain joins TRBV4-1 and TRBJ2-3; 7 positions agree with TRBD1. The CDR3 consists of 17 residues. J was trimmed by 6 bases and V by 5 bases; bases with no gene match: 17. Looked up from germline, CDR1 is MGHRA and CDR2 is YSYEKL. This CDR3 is CASSNPLSWGRGDTQYF. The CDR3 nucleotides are TGCGCCAGCAGCAATCCGCTTTCATGGGGCAGGGGGGATACGCAGTATTTT.

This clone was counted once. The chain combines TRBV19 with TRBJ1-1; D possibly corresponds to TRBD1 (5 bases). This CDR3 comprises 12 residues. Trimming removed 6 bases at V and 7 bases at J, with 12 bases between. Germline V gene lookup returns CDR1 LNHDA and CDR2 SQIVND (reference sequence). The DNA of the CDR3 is TGTGCCAGTAGAGACCCGGGACTTGAAGCTTTCTTT. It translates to CASRDPGLEAFF.

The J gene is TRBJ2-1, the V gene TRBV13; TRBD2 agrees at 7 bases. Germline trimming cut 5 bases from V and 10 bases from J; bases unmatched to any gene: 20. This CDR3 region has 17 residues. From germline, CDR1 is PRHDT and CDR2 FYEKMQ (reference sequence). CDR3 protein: CASSPSGEGSLAYEQFF. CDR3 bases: TGTGCCAGCAGCCCCTCGGGGGAGGGTAGCCTCGCGTACGAGCAGTTCTTC.

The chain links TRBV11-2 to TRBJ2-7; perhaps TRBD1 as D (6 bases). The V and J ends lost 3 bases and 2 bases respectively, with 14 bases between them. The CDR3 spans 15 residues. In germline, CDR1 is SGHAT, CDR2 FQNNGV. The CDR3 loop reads CASSFRQTGPYEQYF. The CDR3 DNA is TGTGCCAGCAGCTTTAGGCAGACAGGCCCCTACGAGCAGTACTTC. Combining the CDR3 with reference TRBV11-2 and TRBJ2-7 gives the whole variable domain EAGVAQSPRYKIIEKRQSVAFWCNPISGHATLYWYQQILGQGPKLLIQFQNNGVVDDSQLPKDRFSAERLKGVDSTLKIQPAKLEDSAVYLCASSFRQTGPYEQYFGPGTRLTVT.

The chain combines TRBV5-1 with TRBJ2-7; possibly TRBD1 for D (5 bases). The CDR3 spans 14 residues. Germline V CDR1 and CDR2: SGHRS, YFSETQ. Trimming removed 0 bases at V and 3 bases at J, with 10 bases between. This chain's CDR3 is CASSLVAGNYEQYF. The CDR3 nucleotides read TGCGCCAGCAGCTTGGTGGCAGGGAACTACGAGCAGTACTTC.

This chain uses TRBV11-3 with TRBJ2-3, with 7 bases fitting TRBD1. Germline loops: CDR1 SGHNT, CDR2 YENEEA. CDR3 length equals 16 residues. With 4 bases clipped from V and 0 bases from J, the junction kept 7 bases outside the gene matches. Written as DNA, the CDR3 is TGTGCCAGCAGCTCCGGACAGGCGATTAGCACAGATACGCAGTATTTT. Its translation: CASSSGQAISTDTQYF.

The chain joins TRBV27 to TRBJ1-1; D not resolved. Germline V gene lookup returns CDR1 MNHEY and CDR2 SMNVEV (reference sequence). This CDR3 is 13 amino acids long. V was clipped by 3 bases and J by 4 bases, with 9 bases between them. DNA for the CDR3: TGTGCCAGCAGTTTTGGGGAGGGCACTGAAGCTTTCTTT. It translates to CASSFGEGTEAFF.

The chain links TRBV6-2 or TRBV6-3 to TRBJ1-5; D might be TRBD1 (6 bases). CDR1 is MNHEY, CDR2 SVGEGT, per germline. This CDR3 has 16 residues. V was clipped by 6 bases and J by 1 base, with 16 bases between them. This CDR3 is CASSPWTVGSNQPQHF. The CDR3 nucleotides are TGTGCCAGCAGCCCTTGGACAGTGGGCAGCAATCAGCCCCAGCATTTT.

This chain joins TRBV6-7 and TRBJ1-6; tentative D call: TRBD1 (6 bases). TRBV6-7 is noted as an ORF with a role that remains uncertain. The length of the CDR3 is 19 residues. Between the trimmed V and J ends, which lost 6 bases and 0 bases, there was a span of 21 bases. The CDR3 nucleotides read TGTGCCAGCAGAAATTCAGGGGATAAGGTCGGCTCCTATAATTCACCCCTCCACTTT. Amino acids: CASRNSGDKVGSYNSPLHF.

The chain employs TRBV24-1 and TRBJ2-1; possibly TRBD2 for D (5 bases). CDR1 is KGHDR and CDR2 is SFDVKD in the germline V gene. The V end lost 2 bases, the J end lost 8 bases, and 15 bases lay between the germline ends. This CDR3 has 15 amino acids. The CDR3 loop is CATSDSSGTRDEQFF. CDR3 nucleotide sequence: TGTGCCACCAGTGATTCTTCGGGTACTAGGGATGAGCAGTTCTTC.

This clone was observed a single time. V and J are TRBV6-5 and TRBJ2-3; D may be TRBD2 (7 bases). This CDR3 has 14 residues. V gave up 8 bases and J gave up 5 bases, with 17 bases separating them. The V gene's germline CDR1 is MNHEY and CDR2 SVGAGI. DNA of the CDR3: TGTGCCAGCCAGTGGGCGGGGGCTGGAGATACGCAGTATTTT. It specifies CASQWAGAGDTQYF.

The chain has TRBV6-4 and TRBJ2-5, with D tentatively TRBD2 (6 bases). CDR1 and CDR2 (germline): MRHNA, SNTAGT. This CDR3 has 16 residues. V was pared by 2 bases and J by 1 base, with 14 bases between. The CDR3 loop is CASSDGVRDSQETQYF. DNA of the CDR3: TGTGCCAGCAGTGACGGGGTCCGGGACTCCCAAGAGACCCAGTACTTC.

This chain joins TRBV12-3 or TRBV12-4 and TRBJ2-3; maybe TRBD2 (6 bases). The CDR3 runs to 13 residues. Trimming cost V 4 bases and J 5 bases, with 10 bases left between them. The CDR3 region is CASSWGAGDTQYF. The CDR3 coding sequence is TGTGCCAGCAGTTGGGGAGCGGGAGATACGCAGTATTTT.

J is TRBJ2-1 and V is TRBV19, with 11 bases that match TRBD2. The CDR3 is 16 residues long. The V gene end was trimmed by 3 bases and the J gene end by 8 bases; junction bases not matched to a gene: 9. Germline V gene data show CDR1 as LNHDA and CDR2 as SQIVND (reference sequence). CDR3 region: CASSIVAGGLADEQFF. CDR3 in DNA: TGTGCCAGTAGTATTGTAGCGGGGGGGCTGGCGGATGAGCAGTTCTTC. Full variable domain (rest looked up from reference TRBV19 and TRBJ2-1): DGGITQSPKYLFRKEGQNVTLSCEQNLNHDAMYWYRQDPGQGLRLIYYSQIVNDFQKGDIAEGYSVSREKKESFPLTVTSAQKNPTAFYLCASSIVAGGLADEQFFGPGTRLTVL.

Here the CDR3 reads CASSVLGGPDEQYV. The CDR3 nucleotides read TGTGCCAGCAGCGTCCTCGGGGGGCCGGACGAGCAGTACGTC. This chain joins TRBV28 and TRBJ2-7, with a tentative D call TRBD2 (7 bases). The length of the CDR3 is 14 residues. Germline values: CDR1 MDHEN, CDR2 SYDVKM. Between the trimmed V and J ends, which lost 6 bases and 5 bases, there was a span of 17 bases.

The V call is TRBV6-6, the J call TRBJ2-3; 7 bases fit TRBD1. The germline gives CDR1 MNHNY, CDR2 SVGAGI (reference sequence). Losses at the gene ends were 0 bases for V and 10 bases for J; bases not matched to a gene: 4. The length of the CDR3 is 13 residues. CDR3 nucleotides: TGTGCCAGCAGTTACTCCAGGGGGAGAGCGCAGTATTTT. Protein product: CASSYSRGRAQYF.

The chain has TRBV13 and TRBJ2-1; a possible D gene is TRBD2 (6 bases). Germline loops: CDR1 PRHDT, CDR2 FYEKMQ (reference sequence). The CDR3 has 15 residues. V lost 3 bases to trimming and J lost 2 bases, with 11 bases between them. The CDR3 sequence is CASSLGLRTYNEQFF. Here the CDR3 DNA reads TGTGCCAGCAGCTTGGGACTCCGAACCTACAATGAGCAGTTCTTC.

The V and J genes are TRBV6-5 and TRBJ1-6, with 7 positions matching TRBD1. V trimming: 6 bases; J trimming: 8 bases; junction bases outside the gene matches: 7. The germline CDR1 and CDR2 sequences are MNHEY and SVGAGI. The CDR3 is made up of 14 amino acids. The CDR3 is CASRSGGFYSPLHF. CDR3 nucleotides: TGTGCCAGCAGGTCAGGGGGTTTTTATTCACCCCTCCACTTT.

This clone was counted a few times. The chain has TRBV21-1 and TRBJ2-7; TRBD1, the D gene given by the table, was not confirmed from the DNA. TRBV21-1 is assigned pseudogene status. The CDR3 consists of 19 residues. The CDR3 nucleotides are TGTGCCAGCAGCAAATCGATAGGGGTAAGGGTAACGCCAGGGGAAGAGCAGTACGTC. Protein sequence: CASSKSIGVRVTPGEEQYV.

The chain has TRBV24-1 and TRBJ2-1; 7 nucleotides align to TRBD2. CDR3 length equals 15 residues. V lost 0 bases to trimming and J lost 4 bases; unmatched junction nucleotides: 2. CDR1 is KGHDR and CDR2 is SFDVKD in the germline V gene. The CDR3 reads CATSDLKRGYNEQFF. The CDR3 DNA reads TGTGCCACCAGTGATTTGAAGCGGGGATACAATGAGCAGTTCTTC.

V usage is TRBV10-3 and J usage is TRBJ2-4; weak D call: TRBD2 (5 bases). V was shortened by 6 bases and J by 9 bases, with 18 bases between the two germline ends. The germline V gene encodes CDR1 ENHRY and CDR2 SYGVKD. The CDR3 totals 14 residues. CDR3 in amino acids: CAIRTEALGSIQYF. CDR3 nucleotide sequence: TGTGCCATCAGGACGGAGGCATTAGGAAGCATTCAGTACTTC.